The 16 T cell receptor beta chains below were found in one sample sequenced in a study of T cell responses to AZD1222 COVID-19 vaccine. Clones were sequenced by immunoSEQ multiplex PCR, and TCRdb holds only the in-frame ones, with some missing. The sample holds just over 150,000 clones, 90% seen once. Source: peripheral blood, taken 28 days after the second AZD1222 dose. Every receptor here comes from an adult who received the AZD1222 COVID-19 vaccine.

J is TRBJ1-2 and V is TRBV15; the D gene is possibly TRBD1 (5 bases). Trimming cost V 2 bases and J 1 base, with 11 bases left between them. The CDR3 is made up of 15 amino acids. Germline assignment: CDR1 LNHNV and CDR2 YYDKDF (reference sequence). CDR3 DNA sequence: TGTGCCACCAGCAGACCGGGACGGCATAACTATGGCTACACCTTC. This translates into CATSRPGRHNYGYTF.

As DNA, the CDR3 is TGTGCCAGCAGCTTACAGGGGCGGGTGGAGACCCAGTACTTC. Translated, it gives CASSLQGRVETQYF. The genes are TRBV11-2 and TRBJ2-5; tentatively, D is TRBD1 (6 bases). Germline CDR1 reads SGHAT; CDR2 reads FQNNGV. There are 14 residues in the CDR3. The V gene lost 2 bases and the J gene lost 5 bases, with 12 bases spanning the gap.

CDR3 nucleotide sequence: TGTGCCAGCAGCTCATATGGTGACATTTCCTACGAGCAGTACTTC. This sequence encodes CASSSYGDISYEQYF. The rearrangement uses TRBV7-8 and TRBJ2-7; no firm D call. V was clipped by 4 bases and J by 1 base, with 14 bases between them. This CDR3 is 15 amino acids long. From germline, CDR1 is SGHVS and CDR2 FQNEAQ.

This clone occurred once. The chain employs TRBV4-1 and TRBJ2-2; 9 nucleotides match TRBD1. The CDR3 runs to 16 residues. Per the germline V gene, CDR1 is MGHRA and CDR2 is YSYEKL. J gave up 3 bases and V 3 bases, and 5 bases lay outside the gene matches. CDR3 in amino acids: CASSHPGTGYTGELFF. The CDR3 DNA is TGCGCCAGCAGCCACCCTGGGACAGGGTACACCGGGGAGCTGTTTTTT.

The chain is built from TRBV6-1 and TRBJ1-1, with D possibly being TRBD1 (5 bases). The CDR3 runs 12 residues. Looked up from germline, CDR1 is MNHNS and CDR2 is SASEGT. Trimming pared 2 bases from V and 4 bases from J, leaving 5 bases between. Written as DNA, the CDR3 is TGTGCCAGCAGTGAACAGGGCACTGAAGCTTTCTTT. This codes for CASSEQGTEAFF.

CDR3 in DNA: TGTGCCAGCAGCTCCGGACCTAATAACTATGGCTACACCTTC. Protein sequence: CASSSGPNNYGYTF. The chain couples TRBV6-5 to TRBJ1-2, with D unresolved. Germline V lookup: CDR1 MNHEY, CDR2 SVGAGI. The CDR3 loop spans 14 amino acids. Trimming took 6 bases from V and 1 from J, leaving 12 bases between them.

The CDR3 sequence: CASSPLGEGGKSYNEQFF. The CDR3 DNA reads TGTGCCAGTAGTCCCCTTGGGGAGGGCGGAAAGTCCTACAATGAGCAGTTCTTC. The chain couples TRBV19 to TRBJ2-1; 7 bases line up with TRBD2. Trimming took 5 bases from V and 1 from J; bases not matched to a gene: 14. Looked up from germline, CDR1 is LNHDA and CDR2 is SQIVND (reference sequence). This CDR3 region has 18 residues.

The count of this clone is one. This chain joins TRBV2 and TRBJ1-6; no definite D call. This CDR3 is 14 amino acids long. Germline lookup yields CDR1 SNHLY and CDR2 FYNNEI. Trimming removed 4 bases at V and 11 bases at J, with 15 bases between. The CDR3, as DNA: TGTGCCAGCAGTGGGGGAAGGGTACGGGCACCCCTCCACTTT. This encodes CASSGGRVRAPLHF.

The V call is TRBV6-5, the J call TRBJ1-1; possible D gene TRBD1, 5 bases. This CDR3 region has 14 residues. CDR1 is MNHEY, CDR2 SVGAGI, per germline. Trimming removed 0 bases from V and 7 bases from J, with 12 bases in between. DNA of the CDR3: TGTGCCAGCAGTTACTCCGGGGCGCGGGGTGAAGCTTTCTTT. Its translation: CASSYSGARGEAFF.

The chain uses TRBV6-5 and TRBJ1-3; D is possibly TRBD1 (6 bases). Germline V CDR1 and CDR2: MNHEY, SVGAGI. The V end lost 6 bases, the J end lost 9 bases, and 18 bases lay between the germline ends. The CDR3 runs to 14 residues. The chain's CDR3 is CASRVQGLWGTIYF. The CDR3 region has the DNA TGTGCCAGCAGGGTACAGGGTTTGTGGGGCACCATATATTTT.

The chain recombines TRBV5-1 with TRBJ1-1; 9 positions match TRBD1. Trimming at V came to 3 bases and at J to 4 bases, leaving 7 bases not matched to a gene. CDR3 length: 15 amino acids. Germline CDR1 and CDR2: SGHRS and YFSETQ. The CDR3 here is CASSYYRGLGTEAFF. The CDR3 DNA reads as TGCGCCAGCAGCTACTACAGGGGGCTCGGCACTGAAGCTTTCTTT.

The chain combines TRBV5-8 with TRBJ1-2; D remains unclear. CDR3 length equals 13 residues. The germline V gene encodes CDR1 SGHTS and CDR2 YDEGEE. V dropped 2 bases and J dropped 2 bases, with 7 bases sitting between them. The CDR3 reads CASSFPGNYGYTF. DNA for the CDR3: TGTGCCAGCAGCTTCCCCGGGAACTATGGCTACACCTTC.

This clone was seen only a few times. This chain joins TRBV21-1 and TRBJ1-2; the listed D gene, TRBD1, was not tested against the DNA. TRBV21-1 is a pseudogene segment. CDR3 length: 14 residues. The CDR3 reads CASSKRDRAHGYTF. The DNA of the CDR3 is TGTGCCAGCAGCAAAAGGGACAGGGCCCATGGCTACACCTTC.

J is TRBJ1-2 and V is TRBV21-1. TRBV21-1 is classified as a pseudogene. The CDR3 totals 15 residues. For the CDR3, the DNA is TGTGCCAGCAGCAAAGTATTAGCTGAACCGGGGGGCTACACCTTC. Amino acids: CASSKVLAEPGGYTF.

This clone was counted a single time. The gene calls are TRBV5-1 and TRBJ2-7, with 9 bases lining up with TRBD2. There are 15 residues in the CDR3. V shed 4 bases, J shed 4 bases, and the junction held 9 bases outside the gene matches. CDR1 and CDR2 from the germline V gene are SGHRS and YFSETQ. The CDR3, as DNA: TGCGCCAGCAGCCCCCGGGCTAGCGGGAAATACGAGCAGTACTTC. Its protein product is CASSPRASGKYEQYF. Full variable domain (rest looked up from reference TRBV5-1 and TRBJ2-7): KAGVTQTPRYLIKTRGQQVTLSCSPISGHRSVSWYQQTPGQGLQFLFEYFSETQRNKGNFPGRFSGRQFSNSRSEMNVSTLELGDSALYLCASSPRASGKYEQYFGPGTRLTVT.

V is TRBV25-1 and J is TRBJ1-6; a possible D gene is TRBD1 (5 bases). The V gene lost 1 base and the J gene lost 7 bases, with 5 bases spanning the gap. The CDR3 extends over 13 amino acids. CDR1 is MGHDK and CDR2 is SYGVNS in the germline V gene. CDR3 nucleotides: TGTGCCAGCAGTGAATGGGGGAATTCACCCCTCCACTTT. This translates into CASSEWGNSPLHF.